This T cell receptor (beta chain) emerged from a study of blood T cell repertoires in COVID-19. Study-wide background: Some COVID-19 samples were acute and others convalescent; all came from the United States, Italy and Spain. Sources were T cells, B-cell-depleted T cells, or PBMCs; the material itself was cDNA or gDNA.

Authors' processing steps: Counts of nucleated cells, estimated from reference gene primer amplification, were obtained. TCRdb keeps only in-frame clones here, not all; method: immunoSEQ multiplex PCR. The V and J calls and clone size come from that table; D and trimming were worked out from the DNA. This table has 300,000 to 400,000 clones, almost 85% appearing once. This CDR3 is built from 18 residues. The ends lost 2 bases at V and 1 base at J; junction bases unmatched: 6. CDR1 and CDR2 (germline): MGHRA, YSYEKL. The material sequenced was peripheral blood. The TCR comes from a human donor in a cohort sampled during active COVID-19. The rearrangement joins TRBV4-1 to TRBJ2-6, with TRBD1 matching 9 bases. The CDR3 loop reads CASSQSGTGLSGANVLTF. In nucleotides, the CDR3 is TGCGCCAGCAGCCAATCCGGGACAGGGTTGTCTGGGGCCAACGTCCTGACTTTC.